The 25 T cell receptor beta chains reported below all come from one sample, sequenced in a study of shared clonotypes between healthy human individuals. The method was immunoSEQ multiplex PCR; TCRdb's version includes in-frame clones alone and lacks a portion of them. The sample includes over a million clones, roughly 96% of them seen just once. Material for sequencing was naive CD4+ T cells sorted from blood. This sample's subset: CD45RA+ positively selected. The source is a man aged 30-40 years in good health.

The CDR3 is CAISELLARDEQFF. CDR3 sequence (DNA): TGTGCCATCAGTGAGCTCCTAGCTAGGGATGAGCAGTTCTTC. The V and J genes are TRBV10-3 and TRBJ2-1, with TRBD2 as a possible D gene (5 bases). V shed 2 bases and J shed 8 bases, with 13 bases lying between them. Germline V gene lookup returns CDR1 ENHRY and CDR2 SYGVKD. The CDR3 contains 14 residues.

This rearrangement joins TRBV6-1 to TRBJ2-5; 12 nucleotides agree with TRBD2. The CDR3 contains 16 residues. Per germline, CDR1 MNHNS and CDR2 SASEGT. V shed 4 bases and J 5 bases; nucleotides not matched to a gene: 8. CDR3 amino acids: CASSGLAGGPRETQYF. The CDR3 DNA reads TGTGCCAGCAGTGGTCTAGCGGGAGGGCCTAGGGAGACCCAGTACTTC.

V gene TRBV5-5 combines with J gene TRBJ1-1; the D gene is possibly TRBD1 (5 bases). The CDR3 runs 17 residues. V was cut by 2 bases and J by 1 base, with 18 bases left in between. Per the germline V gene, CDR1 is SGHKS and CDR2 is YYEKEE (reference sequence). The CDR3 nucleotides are TGTGCCAGCAGCTTAACCCCCGGGAGGGGCTCGAACACTGAAGCTTTCTTT. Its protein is CASSLTPGRGSNTEAFF.

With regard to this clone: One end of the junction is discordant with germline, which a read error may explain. The CDR3 spells CASSKARTLAGEQFF. CDR3 nucleotide sequence: TGTGCCAGCAGTAAAGCCAGAACACTAGCGGGCGAGCAGTTCTTC. The chain employs TRBV6-1 and TRBJ2-1; 9 bases agree with TRBD2. Germline CDR1 MNHNS, CDR2 SASEGT. This CDR3 contains 15 residues.

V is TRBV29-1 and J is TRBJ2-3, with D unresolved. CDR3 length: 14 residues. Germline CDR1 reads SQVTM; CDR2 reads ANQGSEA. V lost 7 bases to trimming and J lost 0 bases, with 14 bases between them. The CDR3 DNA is TGCAGCGCCATGGACCGACCGAGCACAGATACGCAGTATTTT. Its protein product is CSAMDRPSTDTQYF.

The CDR3 loop reads CASSYLGTDNEQFF. CDR3 DNA sequence: TGTGCCAGCAGTTACCTCGGGACAGACAATGAGCAGTTCTTC. V and J are TRBV6-5 and TRBJ2-1; 7 bases are a match to TRBD1. V gave up 2 bases and J gave up 5 bases; unmatched junction bases: 3. Germline V lookup: CDR1 MNHEY, CDR2 SVGAGI. This CDR3 has 14 amino acids.

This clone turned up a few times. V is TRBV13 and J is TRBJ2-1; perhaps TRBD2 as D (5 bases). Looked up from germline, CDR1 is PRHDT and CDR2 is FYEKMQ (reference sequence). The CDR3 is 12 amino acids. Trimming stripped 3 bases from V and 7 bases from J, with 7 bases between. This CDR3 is CASSFWENEQFF. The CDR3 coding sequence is TGTGCCAGCAGCTTCTGGGAGAATGAGCAGTTCTTC.

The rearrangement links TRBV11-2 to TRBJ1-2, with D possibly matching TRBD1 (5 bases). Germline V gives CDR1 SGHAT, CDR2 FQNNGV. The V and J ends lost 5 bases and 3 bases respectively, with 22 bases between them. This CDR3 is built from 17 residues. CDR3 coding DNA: TGTGCCAGCAGCGGTAGTTTTGGACACCTGTTCGACTATGGCTACACCTTC. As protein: CASSGSFGHLFDYGYTF.

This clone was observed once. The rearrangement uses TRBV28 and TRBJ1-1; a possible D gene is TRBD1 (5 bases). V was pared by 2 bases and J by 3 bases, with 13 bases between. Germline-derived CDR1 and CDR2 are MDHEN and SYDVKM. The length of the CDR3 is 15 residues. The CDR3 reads CASSLRTPPYTEAFF. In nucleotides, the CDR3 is TGTGCCAGCAGTTTAAGGACACCCCCGTACACTGAAGCTTTCTTT.

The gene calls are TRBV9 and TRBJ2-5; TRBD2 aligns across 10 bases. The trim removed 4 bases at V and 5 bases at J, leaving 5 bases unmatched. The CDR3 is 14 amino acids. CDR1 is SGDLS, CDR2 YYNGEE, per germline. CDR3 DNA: TGTGCCAGCAGCCTTAGCGGGAGGTGGGAGACCCAGTACTTC. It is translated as CASSLSGRWETQYF.

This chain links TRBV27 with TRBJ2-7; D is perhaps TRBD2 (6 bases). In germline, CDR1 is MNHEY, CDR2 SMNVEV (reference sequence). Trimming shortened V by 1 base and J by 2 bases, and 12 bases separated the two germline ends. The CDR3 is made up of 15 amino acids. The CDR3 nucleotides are TGTGCCAGCAGTTTATTGGGGGGATTGGCCTACGAGCAGTACTTC. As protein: CASSLLGGLAYEQYF.

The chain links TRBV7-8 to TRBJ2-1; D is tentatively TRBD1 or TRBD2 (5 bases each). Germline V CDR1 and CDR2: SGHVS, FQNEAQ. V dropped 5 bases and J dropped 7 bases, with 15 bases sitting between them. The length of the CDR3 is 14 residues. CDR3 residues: CASSPWGFNNEQFF. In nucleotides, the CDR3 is TGTGCCAGCAGCCCCTGGGGGTTTAATAATGAGCAGTTCTTC.

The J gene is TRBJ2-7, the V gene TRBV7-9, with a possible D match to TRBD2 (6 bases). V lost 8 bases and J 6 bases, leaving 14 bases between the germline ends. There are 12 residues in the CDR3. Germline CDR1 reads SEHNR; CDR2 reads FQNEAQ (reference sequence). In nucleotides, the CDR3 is TGTGCCAGCGGGGGGAGTGGGCTCGAGCAGTACTTC. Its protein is CASGGSGLEQYF.

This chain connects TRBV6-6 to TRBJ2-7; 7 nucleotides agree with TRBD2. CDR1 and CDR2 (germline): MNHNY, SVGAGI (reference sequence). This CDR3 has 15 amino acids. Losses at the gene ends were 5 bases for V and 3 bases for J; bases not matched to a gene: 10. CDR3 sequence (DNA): TGTGCCAGCAGTCGTTCTAGCGGACGTTACTACGAGCAGTACTTC. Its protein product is CASSRSSGRYYEQYF.

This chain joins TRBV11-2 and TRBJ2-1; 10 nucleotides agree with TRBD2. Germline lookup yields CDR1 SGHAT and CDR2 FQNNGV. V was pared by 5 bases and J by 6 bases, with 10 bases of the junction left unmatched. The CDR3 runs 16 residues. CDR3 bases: TGTGCCAGCAGCCCCGACGGACTAGCGGCGGCCAATGAGCAGTTCTTC. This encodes CASSPDGLAAANEQFF.

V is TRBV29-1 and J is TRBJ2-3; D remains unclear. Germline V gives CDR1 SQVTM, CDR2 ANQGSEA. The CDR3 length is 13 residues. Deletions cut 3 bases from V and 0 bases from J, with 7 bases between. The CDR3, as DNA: TGCAGCGTTGATCTGGACAGCACAGATACGCAGTATTTT. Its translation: CSVDLDSTDTQYF.

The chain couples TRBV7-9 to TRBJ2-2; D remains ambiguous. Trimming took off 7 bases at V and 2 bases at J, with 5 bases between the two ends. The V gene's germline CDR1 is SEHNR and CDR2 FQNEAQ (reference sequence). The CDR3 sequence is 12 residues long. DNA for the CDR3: TGTGCCAGCAACGAAAACACCGGGGAGCTGTTTTTT. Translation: CASNENTGELFF. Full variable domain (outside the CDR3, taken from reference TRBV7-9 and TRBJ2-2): DTGVSQNPRHKITKRGQNVTFRCDPISEHNRLYWYRQTLGQGPEFLTYFQNEAQLEKSRLLSDRFSAERPKGSFSTLEIQRTEQGDSAMYLCASNENTGELFFGEGSRLTVL.

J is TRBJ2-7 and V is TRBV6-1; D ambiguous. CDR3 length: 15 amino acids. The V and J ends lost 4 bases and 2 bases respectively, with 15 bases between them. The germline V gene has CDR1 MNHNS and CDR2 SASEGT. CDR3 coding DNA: TGTGCCAGCAGTGCCCGGCCCTCACCCCCCTACGAGCAGTACTTC. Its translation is CASSARPSPPYEQYF.

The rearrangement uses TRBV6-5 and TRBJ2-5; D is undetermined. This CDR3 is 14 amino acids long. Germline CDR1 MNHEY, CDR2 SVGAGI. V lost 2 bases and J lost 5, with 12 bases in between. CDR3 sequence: CASSYAPSSETQYF. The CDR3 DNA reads TGTGCCAGCAGTTACGCCCCATCTTCGGAGACCCAGTACTTC.

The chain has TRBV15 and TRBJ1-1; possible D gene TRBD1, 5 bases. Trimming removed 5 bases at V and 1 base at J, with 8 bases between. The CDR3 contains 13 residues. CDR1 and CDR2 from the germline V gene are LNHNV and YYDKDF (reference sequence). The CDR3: CATSWGRNTEAFF. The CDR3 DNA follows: TGTGCCACCAGCTGGGGGAGGAACACTGAAGCTTTCTTT.

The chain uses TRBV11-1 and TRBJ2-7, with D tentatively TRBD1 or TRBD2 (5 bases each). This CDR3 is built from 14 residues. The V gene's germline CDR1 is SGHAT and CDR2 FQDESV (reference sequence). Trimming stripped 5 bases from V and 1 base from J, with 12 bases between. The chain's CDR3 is CASSRGELSYEQYF. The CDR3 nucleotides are TGTGCCAGCAGCCGAGGGGAACTTTCCTACGAGCAGTACTTC.

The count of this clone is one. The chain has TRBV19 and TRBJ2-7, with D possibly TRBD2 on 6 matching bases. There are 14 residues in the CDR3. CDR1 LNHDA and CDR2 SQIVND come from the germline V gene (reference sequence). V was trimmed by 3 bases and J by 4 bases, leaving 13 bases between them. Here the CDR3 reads CASSILGGEYEQYF. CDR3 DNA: TGTGCCAGTAGTATTTTGGGAGGAGAGTACGAGCAGTACTTC. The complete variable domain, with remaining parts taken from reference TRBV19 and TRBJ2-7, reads DGGITQSPKYLFRKEGQNVTLSCEQNLNHDAMYWYRQDPGQGLRLIYYSQIVNDFQKGDIAEGYSVSREKKESFPLTVTSAQKNPTAFYLCASSILGGEYEQYFGPGTRLTVT.

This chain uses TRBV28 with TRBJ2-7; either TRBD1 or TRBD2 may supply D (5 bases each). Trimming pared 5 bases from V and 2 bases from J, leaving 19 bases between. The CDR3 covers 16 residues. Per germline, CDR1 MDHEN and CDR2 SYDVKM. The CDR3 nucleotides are TGTGCCAGCAGTCCACCGAGGGGACGTATAACCTACGAGCAGTACTTC. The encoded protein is CASSPPRGRITYEQYF.

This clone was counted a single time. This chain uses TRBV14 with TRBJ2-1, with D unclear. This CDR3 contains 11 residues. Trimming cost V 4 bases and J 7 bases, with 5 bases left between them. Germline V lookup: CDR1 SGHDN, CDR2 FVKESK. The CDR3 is CASSRYNEQFF. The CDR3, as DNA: TGTGCCAGCAGCCGTTATAATGAGCAGTTCTTC.

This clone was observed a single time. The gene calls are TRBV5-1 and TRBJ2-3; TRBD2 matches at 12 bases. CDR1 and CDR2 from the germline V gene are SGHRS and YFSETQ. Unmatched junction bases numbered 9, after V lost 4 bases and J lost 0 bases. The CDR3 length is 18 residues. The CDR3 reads CASSRLTSGRLSTDTQYF. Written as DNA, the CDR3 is TGCGCCAGCAGCAGACTAACTAGCGGGAGGCTGAGCACAGATACGCAGTATTTT.